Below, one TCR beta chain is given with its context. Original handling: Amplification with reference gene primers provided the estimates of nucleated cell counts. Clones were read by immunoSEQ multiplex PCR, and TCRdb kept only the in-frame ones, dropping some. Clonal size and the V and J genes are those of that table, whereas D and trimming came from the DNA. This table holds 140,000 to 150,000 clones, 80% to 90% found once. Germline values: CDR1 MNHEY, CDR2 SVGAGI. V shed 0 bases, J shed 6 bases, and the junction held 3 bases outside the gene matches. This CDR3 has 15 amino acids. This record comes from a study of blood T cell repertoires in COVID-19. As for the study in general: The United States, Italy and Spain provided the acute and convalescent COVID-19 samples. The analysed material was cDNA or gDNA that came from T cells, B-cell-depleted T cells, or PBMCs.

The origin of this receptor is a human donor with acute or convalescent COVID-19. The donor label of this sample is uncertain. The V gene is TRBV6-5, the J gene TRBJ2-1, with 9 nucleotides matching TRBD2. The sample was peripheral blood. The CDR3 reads CASSYSRGGVNEQFF. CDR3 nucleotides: TGTGCCAGCAGTTACTCTCGCGGGGGGGTCAATGAGCAGTTCTTC.